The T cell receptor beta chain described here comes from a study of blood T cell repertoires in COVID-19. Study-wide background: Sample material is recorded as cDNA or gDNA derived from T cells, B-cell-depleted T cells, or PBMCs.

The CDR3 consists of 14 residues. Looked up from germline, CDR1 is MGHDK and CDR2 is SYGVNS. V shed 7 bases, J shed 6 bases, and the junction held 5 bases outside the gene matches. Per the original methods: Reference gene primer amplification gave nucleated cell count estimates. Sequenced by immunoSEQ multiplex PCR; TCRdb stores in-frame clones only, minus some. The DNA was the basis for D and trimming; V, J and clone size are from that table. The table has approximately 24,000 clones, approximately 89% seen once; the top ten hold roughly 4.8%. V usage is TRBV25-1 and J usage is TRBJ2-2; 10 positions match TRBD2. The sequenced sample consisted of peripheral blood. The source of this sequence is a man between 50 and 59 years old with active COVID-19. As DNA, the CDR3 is TGTGCCAGCACCCAGCGGGGGGGTGCCGGGGAGCTGTTTTTT. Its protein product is CASTQRGGAGELFF.